This note documents a single T cell receptor (beta chain) sequence. Trimming removed 1 base from V and 4 bases from J, with 11 bases in between. Per germline, CDR1 MGHRA and CDR2 YSYEKL. There are 14 residues in the CDR3. Sequencing used immunoSEQ multiplex PCR; TCRdb keeps in-frame clones, though not all of them. The repertoire holds about 1.9 million clones, with 85% to 95% as singletons. The data were obtained in a study of shared clonotypes between healthy human individuals. CD8 cells classed as naive were CD45RO-negative and positively selected for CCR7, excluding terminally differentiated effector memory CD45RA+ cells.

The origin of this receptor is a man aged 18-30 years in good health. Some clones in this sample may be carry-over from other donors' samples. The rearrangement joins TRBV4-1 to TRBJ2-7, with D possibly TRBD1 on 5 matching bases. Sequencing used naive CD8+ T cells from PBMCs. Here the CDR3 DNA reads TGCGCCAGCAGCCAAGTAGGGGAAGCTTACGAGCAGTACTTC. It codes for CASSQVGEAYEQYF.